The next 32 T cell receptor beta chains were all read from a single sample in a study of shared clonotypes between healthy human individuals. Only in-frame clones appear in the TCRdb table, and some are missing; sequencing was by immunoSEQ multiplex PCR. The repertoire includes over a million clones, more than 95% of them detected once, and 1% to 1.5% sits in the top ten. The specimen was naive CD4+ T cells sorted from blood. Noted subset: CD45RA+ positively selected. The receptors were sampled from a man aged 30-40 years in good health.

This chain joins TRBV9 and TRBJ2-1, with D hard to call. Germline assignment: CDR1 SGDLS and CDR2 YYNGEE. V was shortened by 0 bases and J by 9 bases, with 7 bases between the two germline ends. The CDR3 runs 12 residues. This CDR3 reads CASSVDWGEQFF. In DNA form, the CDR3 reads TGTGCCAGCAGCGTAGACTGGGGTGAGCAGTTCTTC.

CDR3 DNA sequence: TGTGCCAGCCACTGGGGGCGCGGTTCAATTACTCTATCAACTAATGAAAAACTGTTTTTT. This sequence encodes CASHWGRGSITLSTNEKLFF. The chain has TRBV2 and TRBJ1-4; possibly TRBD1 for D (6 bases). Per the germline V gene, CDR1 is SNHLY and CDR2 is FYNNEI. The CDR3 sequence is 20 residues long. Trimming removed 8 bases from V and 0 bases from J, with 28 bases in between.

The V gene is TRBV6-4, the J gene TRBJ1-5; D possibly corresponds to TRBD1 (5 bases). The germline gives CDR1 MRHNA, CDR2 SNTAGT. Trimming cost V 5 bases and J 5 bases, with 16 bases left between them. The CDR3 is made up of 15 amino acids. This chain's CDR3 is CASSFKTEGHQPQHF. The DNA of the CDR3 is TGTGCCAGCAGTTTTAAGACAGAGGGGCATCAGCCCCAGCATTTT.

The chain uses TRBV6-5 and TRBJ2-7, with 9 nucleotides matching TRBD1. This CDR3 has 16 residues. Trimming took 1 base from V and 1 from J; bases not matched to a gene: 5. CDR1 is MNHEY, CDR2 SVGAGI, per germline. CDR3: CASSYLGTGLSYEQYF. The CDR3 nucleotides read TGTGCCAGCAGTTACTTAGGGACAGGGTTATCCTACGAGCAGTACTTC.

Comments on this clone: This same CDR3 is encoded by further DNA sequences in the sample. The chain employs TRBV30 and TRBJ1-4, with TRBD1 matching 7 bases. V lost 0 bases and J lost 6; bases outside the gene matches: 4. The CDR3 runs to 14 residues. In germline, CDR1 is GTSNPN, CDR2 SVGIG (reference sequence). The CDR3 coding sequence is TGTGCCTGGAGTGTAGGGGGCGCGGATGAAAAACTGTTTTTT. It encodes CAWSVGGADEKLFF.

J is TRBJ1-5 and V is TRBV6-1; the D is unclear. This CDR3 has 13 residues. V was trimmed by 4 bases and J by 9 bases, leaving 13 bases between them. The germline CDR1 and CDR2 sequences are MNHNS and SASEGT. The CDR3 region is CASSVTSFWPQHF. The CDR3, as DNA: TGTGCCAGCAGTGTCACTAGTTTTTGGCCCCAGCATTTT.

V gene TRBV7-8 combines with J gene TRBJ1-2; D uncertain. Germline CDR1 SGHVS, CDR2 FQNEAQ. The CDR3 loop spans 14 amino acids. V lost 5 bases and J 4 bases, leaving 14 bases between the germline ends. The CDR3 protein is CASSPPGKAYGYTF. The CDR3 DNA sequence: TGTGCCAGCAGCCCACCGGGCAAAGCCTATGGCTACACCTTC.

The J gene is TRBJ2-7, the V gene TRBV10-3; no firm D call. Per germline, CDR1 ENHRY and CDR2 SYGVKD. The CDR3 has 12 residues. Here the CDR3 reads CATGLLYYEQYF. The CDR3 bases are TGTGCAACCGGGCTTCTTTATTACGAGCAGTACTTC.

V and J are TRBV2 and TRBJ1-5, with no clear D. Trimming pared 3 bases from V and 6 bases from J, leaving 12 bases between. Germline CDR1 is SNHLY and CDR2 is FYNNEI. The CDR3 extends over 14 amino acids. The DNA of the CDR3 is TGTGCCAGCAGTGACCGGGAAAGGCGTCAGCCCCAGCATTTT. Translated, it gives CASSDRERRQPQHF.

Details on this clone: This specimen includes other DNA sequences encoding the same CDR3. The CDR3 nucleotides read TGCGCCAGCAGCTTGGACAGGGTGGGAGAGACCCAGTACTTC. It encodes CASSLDRVGETQYF. The V call is TRBV5-1, the J call TRBJ2-5; tentative D call: TRBD1 (6 bases). Germline CDR1 and CDR2: SGHRS and YFSETQ. The CDR3 runs 14 residues. The V end lost 0 bases, the J end lost 4 bases, and 10 bases lay between the germline ends. Complete variable domain (other parts from reference TRBV5-1 and TRBJ2-5): KAGVTQTPRYLIKTRGQQVTLSCSPISGHRSVSWYQQTPGQGLQFLFEYFSETQRNKGNFPGRFSGRQFSNSRSEMNVSTLELGDSALYLCASSLDRVGETQYFGPGTRLLVL.

V gene TRBV29-1 combines with J gene TRBJ2-1; tentatively, D is TRBD1 (6 bases). The ends were cut back, 7 bases at V and 1 base at J, with 14 bases in the middle. The CDR3 has 14 amino acids. CDR1 is SQVTM, CDR2 ANQGSEA, per germline. CDR3 protein: CSATGSLSYNEQFF. DNA for the CDR3: TGCAGCGCTACAGGGAGCCTATCCTACAATGAGCAGTTCTTC.

The V and J genes are TRBV6-5 and TRBJ2-1; D remains ambiguous. CDR3 length: 13 residues. Per germline, CDR1 MNHEY and CDR2 SVGAGI. CDR3 DNA sequence: TGTTGCACCAGGTTGAGCTCCTACAATGAGCAGTTCTTC. Protein product: CCTRLSSYNEQFF.

The chain combines TRBV30 with TRBJ2-7; possibly TRBD1 for D (6 bases). The CDR3 has 15 amino acids. Germline lookup yields CDR1 GTSNPN and CDR2 SVGIG (reference sequence). V gave up 5 bases and J gave up 2 bases, with 19 bases separating them. The CDR3 protein is CAWGGYRVATYEQYF. The CDR3 DNA sequence: TGTGCCTGGGGTGGGTACAGGGTTGCGACCTACGAGCAGTACTTC. The complete variable domain, with remaining parts taken from reference TRBV30 and TRBJ2-7, reads SQTIHQWPATLVQPVGSPLSLECTVEGTSNPNLYWYRQAAGRGLQLLFYSVGIGQISSEVPQNLSASRPQDRQFILSSKKLLLSDSGFYLCAWGGYRVATYEQYFGPGTRLTVT.

This clone was counted between two and nine times. CDR3 bases: TGCAGCGTTACCGGGCCCAGGAGCAATCAGCCCCAGCATTTT. Residues: CSVTGPRSNQPQHF. The chain has TRBV29-1 and TRBJ1-5; the D is unclear. The V end lost 5 bases, the J end lost 1 base, and 12 bases lay between the germline ends. The germline V gene has CDR1 SQVTM and CDR2 ANQGSEA. The CDR3 runs to 14 residues.

This chain uses TRBV5-8 with TRBJ1-4; D not resolved. Germline values: CDR1 SGHTS, CDR2 YDEGEE. Between the trimmed V and J ends, which lost 4 bases and 10 bases, there was a span of 8 bases. This CDR3 contains 11 residues. The CDR3 DNA follows: TGTGCCAGCAGCCCATGGGTAAAACTGTTTTTT. Protein: CASSPWVKLFF.

The chain joins TRBV9 to TRBJ2-3; 8 bases are shared with TRBD2. Trimming cost V 2 bases and J 4 bases; bases outside gene matches: 9. The CDR3 has 16 amino acids. Germline V gives CDR1 SGDLS, CDR2 YYNGEE. The CDR3 DNA reads as TGTGCCAGCAGCGTGACCCTCGGGACTAGTGCAGATACGCAGTATTTT. It translates to CASSVTLGTSADTQYF.

The V gene is TRBV9, the J gene TRBJ2-1, with 7 bases identical to TRBD2. The CDR3 spans 15 residues. CDR1 and CDR2 from the germline V gene are SGDLS and YYNGEE. The V gene end was trimmed by 0 bases and the J gene end by 7 bases; junction bases not matched to a gene: 7. The CDR3 reads CASSVDGLVINEQFF. In DNA, the CDR3 is TGTGCCAGCAGCGTAGATGGACTAGTAATTAATGAGCAGTTCTTC.

This rearrangement joins TRBV19 to TRBJ1-5; TRBD1 is a possible D gene (6 bases). V lost 3 bases, J lost 5 bases, and 14 bases lay in between. This CDR3 has 15 residues. Germline V gives CDR1 LNHDA, CDR2 SQIVND (reference sequence). As DNA, the CDR3 is TGTGCCAGTAGTATTGAGGGGGTCGGTTATCAGCCCCAGCATTTT. Its protein product is CASSIEGVGYQPQHF.

This clone occurred once. V gene TRBV7-6 combines with J gene TRBJ1-1, with 7 bases that match TRBD1. J gave up 1 base and V 5 bases, and 7 bases lay outside the gene matches. The CDR3 runs 15 residues. CDR1 is SGHVS, CDR2 FNYEAQ, per germline. CDR3 sequence reads: CASSQRTGQNTEAFF. Here the CDR3 DNA reads TGTGCCAGCAGCCAACGGACAGGACAGAACACTGAAGCTTTCTTT.

In this sample, this clone turned up once. J is TRBJ2-3 and V is TRBV2; D gene uncertain. This CDR3 comprises 14 residues. Trimming shortened V by 7 bases and J by 0 bases, and 11 bases separated the two germline ends. CDR1 is SNHLY and CDR2 is FYNNEI in the germline V gene. CDR3 residues: CASNRIMSTDTQYF. CDR3 in DNA: TGTGCCAGCAATCGGATCATGAGCACAGATACGCAGTATTTT.

The V gene is TRBV27, the J gene TRBJ2-5, with TRBD1 matching over 10 bases. In germline, CDR1 is MNHEY, CDR2 SMNVEV (reference sequence). V was pared by 5 bases and J by 4 bases, with 10 bases of the junction left unmatched. The CDR3 contains 16 residues. The DNA of the CDR3 is TGTGCCAGCAGTCCTAGGACAGGGGGGGAAGGAGAGACCCAGTACTTC. It encodes CASSPRTGGEGETQYF.

V and J are TRBV19 and TRBJ2-1, with D uncertain. CDR1 and CDR2 (germline): LNHDA, SQIVND (reference sequence). The CDR3 runs 14 residues. V lost 5 bases, J lost 2 bases, and 10 bases lay in between. The CDR3 loop reads CASSLLTPYNEQFF. For the CDR3, the DNA is TGTGCCAGTAGTTTATTAACACCCTACAATGAGCAGTTCTTC.

This clone was seen a single time. The chain recombines TRBV28 with TRBJ1-3, with TRBD1 identical over 11 bases. The CDR3 spans 17 residues. Germline CDR1 and CDR2: MDHEN and SYDVKM. The ends lost 5 bases at V and 2 bases at J; junction bases unmatched: 8. CDR3 nucleotide sequence: TGTGCCAGCAGTATCCCGGACAGGGGGCTAACTGGAAACACCATATATTTT. It is translated as CASSIPDRGLTGNTIYF. The variable domain in full, completed from reference TRBV28 and TRBJ1-3, reads DVKVTQSSRYLVKRTGEKVFLECVQDMDHENMFWYRQDPGLGLRLIYFSYDVKMKEKGDIPEGYSVSREKKERFSLILESASTNQTSMYLCASSIPDRGLTGNTIYFGEGSWLTVV.

J is TRBJ2-1 and V is TRBV7-6; TRBD1 is a possible D gene (6 bases). Germline V gene lookup returns CDR1 SGHVS and CDR2 FNYEAQ. CDR3 length equals 15 residues. V was trimmed by 1 base and J by 4 bases, leaving 11 bases between them. CDR3 sequence reads: CASSLDVGQYNEQFF. In DNA form, the CDR3 reads TGTGCCAGCAGCTTAGATGTTGGACAGTACAATGAGCAGTTCTTC.

The chain couples TRBV6-1 to TRBJ2-7; 8 bases are shared with TRBD1. The ends lost 4 bases at V and 3 bases at J; junction bases unmatched: 8. This CDR3 comprises 15 residues. Germline V lookup: CDR1 MNHNS, CDR2 SASEGT. CDR3: CASSGYGTGLYEQYF. For the CDR3, the DNA is TGTGCCAGCAGTGGTTACGGGACAGGACTCTACGAGCAGTACTTC.

This chain uses TRBV5-4 with TRBJ2-3, with 8 positions matching TRBD2. The CDR3 loop spans 15 amino acids. Germline values: CDR1 SGHNT, CDR2 YYREEE (reference sequence). The V segment lost 5 bases and the J segment 4 bases; nucleotides outside the gene matches: 9. CDR3 DNA sequence: TGTGCCAGCAGAACGGGACTAGACTTGCCAGATACGCAGTATTTT. Translating gives CASRTGLDLPDTQYF.

This clone was seen just once. J is TRBJ2-5 and V is TRBV6-1, with TRBD2 matching 10 bases. Germline CDR1 MNHNS, CDR2 SASEGT. This CDR3 has 19 amino acids. V shed 4 bases and J 5 bases; nucleotides not matched to a gene: 19. Here the CDR3 reads CASSGGLAGEFYTTETQYF. The CDR3 DNA reads TGTGCCAGCAGTGGTGGGCTAGCGGGAGAATTTTACACTACGGAGACCCAGTACTTC.

The chain combines TRBV2 with TRBJ2-7; D possibly corresponds to TRBD1 (5 bases). The V gene's germline CDR1 is SNHLY and CDR2 FYNNEI. This CDR3 region has 15 residues. Trimming pared 4 bases from V and 4 bases from J, leaving 17 bases between. The DNA for the CDR3 is TGTGCCAGCAGTGTCAGACAGTTAGGACCTTACGAGCAGTACTTC. This codes for CASSVRQLGPYEQYF.

This rearrangement joins TRBV9 to TRBJ1-1; D is perhaps TRBD1 (5 bases). V was pared by 0 bases and J by 2 bases, with 11 bases between. Germline V lookup: CDR1 SGDLS, CDR2 YYNGEE. This CDR3 comprises 15 residues. CDR3 nucleotide sequence: TGTGCCAGCAGCGTAGTAACCGGGACCAACACTGAAGCTTTCTTT. Residues: CASSVVTGTNTEAFF.

V usage is TRBV7-6 and J usage is TRBJ2-7; TRBD2 is a possible D gene (6 bases). This CDR3 is built from 14 residues. Trimming took 5 bases from V and 3 from J, leaving 14 bases between them. CDR1 is SGHVS, CDR2 FNYEAQ, per germline. The CDR3 nucleotides are TGTGCCAGCAGCACCGGGACTTACGGCTACGAGCAGTACTTC. As protein: CASSTGTYGYEQYF.

This clone has just a few counts. The chain recombines TRBV18 with TRBJ1-4; D gene unclear. The ends were cut back, 5 bases at V and 8 bases at J, with 9 bases in the middle. The length of the CDR3 is 12 residues. Germline V gene lookup returns CDR1 KGHSH and CDR2 LQKENI. The CDR3 coding sequence is TGTGCCAGCTCAACGGACGGGGAAAAACTGTTTTTT. Translating it yields CASSTDGEKLFF.

The chain combines TRBV6-6 with TRBJ2-3; D is possibly TRBD1 or TRBD2 (5 bases each). Germline V gives CDR1 MNHNY, CDR2 SVGAGI (reference sequence). CDR3 length equals 16 residues. The ends were cut back, 1 base at V and 2 bases at J, with 13 bases in the middle. Here the CDR3 reads CASSYWVGGPTDTQYF. The DNA for the CDR3 is TGTGCCAGCAGTTACTGGGTTGGGGGACCCACAGATACGCAGTATTTT.